This T cell receptor beta chain stems from a study of T cell responses to AZD1222 COVID-19 vaccine. Clones were read by immunoSEQ multiplex PCR, and TCRdb kept only the in-frame ones, dropping some. The table lists 250,000 to 300,000 clones, 94% of them singletons. Findings and limits, study-wide: With dominance at 160-218 and 743-854, vaccine-associated CD4 TCRs spanned spike. Baseline serology detected seropositivity in only six AZD1222 recipients. Two doses of AZD1222 preceded a rise in Spike-specific TCR breadth and depth. Donor demographics were predominantly white British with a female majority; clonal diversity may be underestimated.

CDR1 and CDR2 from the germline V gene are SGHVS and FQNEAQ. This CDR3 comprises 13 residues. Between the trimmed V and J ends, which lost 5 bases and 3 bases, there was a span of 11 bases. In regard to this clone: No antigen is known for it.

The sample in question was peripheral blood, obtained 28 days after the second AZD1222 dose. The V gene is TRBV7-8, the J gene TRBJ2-7, with a weak D call TRBD1 (6 bases). This TCR came from an adult who received the AZD1222 COVID-19 vaccine. CDR3: CASSRGGIYEQYF. The CDR3 DNA sequence: TGTGCCAGCAGCCGAGGGGGAATCTACGAGCAGTACTTC.